A selection of T cell receptor beta chains follows, all from one sample in a study of T-cell reconstitution after alpha-beta-depleted transplantation in children. From the PCR reads, TCRdb called clonotypes with MiXCR, one entry per CDR3 protein. Here the sample spans around 340,000 distinct CDR3 sequences, about an eighth being singletons. This material consisted of PBMCs, taken from the stem cell graft. The source is a human donor who donated a stem cell graft to a child with Fanconi anemia. Each CDR3 is given without its conserved first and last residue. Fields, in order: V gene, CDR3 protein.

TRBV7-6 | ASSLYPGGANQPQH
TRBV3-1 | ASSQDLRSYT
TRBV12-3/TRBV12-4 | ASSGGTTREQF
TRBV7-6 | ASSLGQNSENSPLH
TRBV29-1 | SVGTDYEQY
TRBV12-5 | ASGLWTARREKLF
TRBV6-6 | ASSLDFLGYT
TRBV28 | ASSRQGMRNEQF
TRBV27 | ASSLFHPSTNTEAF
TRBV10-3 | AISDGGEETQY
TRBV10-3 | AISESAFQSNQPQH
TRBV10-3 | AINQGQGTYGYT
TRBV27 | ASSYRAGLGEQY
TRBV29-1 | SGGEGQITGELF
TRBV23-1 | ARKGPRNQPQH
TRBV7-9 | ASSPPGGGWNTEAF
TRBV10-1 | ASSESGQGKNNSPLH
TRBV29-1 | SVFEAGHT
TRBV12-3/TRBV12-4 | ASTLAGGGTYEQY
TRBV9 | ASSDHRDSYEQY
TRBV6-5 | ASSYSTVSEQY
TRBV10-3 | AIAGGASTDTQY
TRBV25-1 | ASSELGTVGTEAF
TRBV6-1 | ASSRGESGNTIY
TRBV2 | ASSVGRDRVQPQH
TRBV28 | ATMTLYNEQF
TRBV5-6 | ASSLDRPTEAF
TRBV5-4 | ASSMRGQGYYGYT
TRBV29-1 | SGSGGADTQY
TRBV10-3 | AIGGPGGNEQF
TRBV7-3 | ASSPGHLGGELF
TRBV28 | ASKGSAVTEAF
TRBV29-1 | SVVDRGYGYT
TRBV27 | ASSSGASTDTQY
TRBV3-1 | ASSQIGGNEKLF
TRBV6-5 | ASSYSAGGPDTQY
TRBV20-1 | SATSGGAGTDTQY
TRBV5-5 | ASSFGLLRIYEQY